The T cell receptor beta chain described here comes from a study of beta chain features in type 1 diabetes. As for the study in general: Summed over all samples, the examined sorted cells came to under 110,000,000.

This clone was detected a few times. Its antigen is not identified. CDR1 is MGHDK and CDR2 is SYGVNS in the germline V gene. Trimming cost V 7 bases and J 4 bases, with 19 bases left between them. The CDR3 has 15 amino acids. Notes on the study in general: Within each of all four CD4+ subsets, Type 1 diabetes patients had TCRB CDR3s that were moderately but significantly shorter.

As every portion of the isolated RNA was reverse transcribed, the sequencing read expressed TCRB transcripts. Repertoires were generated with immunoSEQ multiplex PCR, while TCRdb's copy carries only in-frame clones and drops some. The sample lists fewer than 400,000 clones; around 8.5% were seen once. The sample was central memory CD4+ T cells from blood. This chain connects TRBV25-1 to TRBJ1-1; TRBD1 is a possible D gene (5 bases). The sequence was collected from a man aged 30 to 45 with type 1 diabetes. The CDR3 coding sequence is TGTGCCAGCAATTCGCCTAACAACGGGGGCACTGAAGCTTTCTTT. This translates into CASNSPNNGGTEAFF.